The T cell receptor beta chain under discussion was sequenced for a study of blood T cells in healthy people across ages. Study-wide results and caveats: TCR beta diversity, measured per million T cells, fell in a roughly linear way with age.

Combining a sample-barcoded 5' primer with a J-beta primer mix, a second PCR ran for roughly 6 to 12 cycles. From the 5' RACE reads, TCRdb called clonotypes with MiXCR, one entry per CDR3 protein. Among about 830,000 distinct CDR3 sequences, roughly 50% were seen once, and the ten largest hold about 20%. The individuals who served as donors were healthy Caucasians living in Russia, aged roughly 6 to 90. The V end was cut by 1 base, the J end by 2 bases, with 10 bases between. The CDR3 loop spans 14 amino acids. Looked up from germline, CDR1 is DFQATT and CDR2 is SNEGSKA (reference sequence). For this clonotype: The antigen is not known.

Sequenced sample: blood. The chain is built from TRBV20-1 and TRBJ2-3; weak D call: TRBD1 (6 bases). The TCR originated in a man aged 25 to 45 in good health. The chain's CDR3 is CSARAGQPTDTQYF. The DNA of the CDR3 is TGCAGTGCTAGAGCGGGACAACCCACAGATACGCAGTATTTT.